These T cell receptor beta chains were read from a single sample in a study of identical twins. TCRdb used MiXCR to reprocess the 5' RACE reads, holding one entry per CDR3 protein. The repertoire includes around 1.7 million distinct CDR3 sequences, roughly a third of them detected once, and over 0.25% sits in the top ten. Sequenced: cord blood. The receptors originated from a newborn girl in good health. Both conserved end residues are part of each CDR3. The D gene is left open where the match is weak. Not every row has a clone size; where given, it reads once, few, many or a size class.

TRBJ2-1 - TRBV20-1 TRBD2 CSAREGLAAEQFF TGCAGTGCTAGAGAGGGACTAGCTGCTGAGCAGTTCTTC
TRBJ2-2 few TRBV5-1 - CASGAILGGELFF TGCGCCAGCGGGGCTATTCTCGGCGGGGAGCTGTTTTTT
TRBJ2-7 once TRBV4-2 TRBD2 CASSHQGTSGSNEQYF TGTGCCAGCAGCCACCAAGGGACTAGCGGGAGCAATGAGCAGTACTTC
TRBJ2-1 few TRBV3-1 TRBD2 CASSLRTSGGLYNEQFF TGTGCCAGCAGCCTCCGGACTAGCGGGGGTCTCTACAATGAGCAGTTCTTC
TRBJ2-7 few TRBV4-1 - CASSQGLLTYEQYF TGCGCCAGCAGCCAAGGTCTGCTTACCTACGAGCAGTACTTC
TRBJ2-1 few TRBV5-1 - CASSLWGTNEQFF TGCGCCAGCAGCTTGTGGGGCACCAATGAGCAGTTCTTC
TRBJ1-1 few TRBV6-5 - CASTLQGRGMNTEAFF TGTGCCAGCACCCTCCAGGGGAGGGGAATGAACACTGAAGCTTTCTTT
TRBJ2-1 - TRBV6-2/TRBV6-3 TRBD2 CASSYMGLAGVFEQFF TGTGCCAGCAGTTACATGGGACTAGCGGGAGTTTTTGAGCAGTTCTTC
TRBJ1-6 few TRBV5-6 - CASTFQGNSPLHF TGTGCCAGCACCTTCCAGGGTAATTCACCCCTCCACTTT
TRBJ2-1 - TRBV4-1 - CASKQGLLGTDSYNEQFF TGCGCCAGCAAACAAGGACTACTCGGAACAGATTCCTACAATGAGCAGTTCTTC
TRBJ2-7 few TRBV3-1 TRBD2 CASSQEWREDYEQYF TGTGCCAGCAGCCAAGAGTGGCGGGAGGACTACGAGCAGTACTTC
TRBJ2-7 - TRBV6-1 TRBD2 CASSEWVAGYNEQYF TGTGCCAGCAGTGAGTGGGTAGCGGGCTACAATGAGCAGTACTTC
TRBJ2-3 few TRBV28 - CASSLVASELTDTQYF TGTGCCAGCAGTTTAGTAGCTAGCGAGCTCACAGATACGCAGTATTTT
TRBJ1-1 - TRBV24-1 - CATSETVSTEAFF TGTGCCACCAGTGAAACTGTTAGCACTGAAGCTTTCTTT
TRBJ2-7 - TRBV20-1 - CSATRPLAKWYYEQYF TGCAGTGCTACAAGGCCCCTAGCGAAATGGTACTACGAGCAGTACTTC
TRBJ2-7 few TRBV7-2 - CASSLEWFHEQYF TGTGCCAGCAGCTTAGAATGGTTCCACGAGCAGTACTTC
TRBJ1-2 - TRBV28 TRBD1 CASKMAGGDYGYTF TGTGCCAGCAAAATGGCAGGGGGCGACTATGGCTACACCTTC
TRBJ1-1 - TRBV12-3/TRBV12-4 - CASSLRVPNTEAFF TGTGCCAGCAGTTTACGGGTCCCGAACACTGAAGCTTTCTTT
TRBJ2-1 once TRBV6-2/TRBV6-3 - CASSLGPNYSYNEQFF TGTGCCAGCAGCCTGGGACCGAACTACTCCTACAATGAGCAGTTCTTC
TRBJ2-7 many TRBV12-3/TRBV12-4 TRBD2 CASSLGGSLVEQYF TGTGCCAGCAGTTTGGGCGGGAGTCTTGTCGAGCAGTACTTC
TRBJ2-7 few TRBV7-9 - CASSFNRGGSYEQYF TGTGCCAGCAGCTTTAACAGGGGAGGGTCCTACGAGCAGTACTTC
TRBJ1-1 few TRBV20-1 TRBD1 CSARLAGGRALNTEAFF TGCAGTGCTAGACTGGCAGGGGGCCGGGCCCTGAACACTGAAGCTTTCTTT
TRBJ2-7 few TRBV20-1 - CSARDLRSWYF TGCAGTGCTAGAGATCTGCGGAGTTGGTACTTC
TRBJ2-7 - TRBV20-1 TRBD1 CSARDPSGQGSYEQYF TGCAGTGCTAGAGATCCCAGTGGACAGGGGTCCTACGAGCAGTACTTC
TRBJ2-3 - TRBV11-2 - CACSLVQRTDTQYF TGTGCCTGCAGCTTAGTCCAGCGCACAGATACGCAGTATTTT
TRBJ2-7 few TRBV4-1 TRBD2 CASSQDRWTASGRGYEQYF TGCGCCAGCAGCCAAGATAGGTGGACGGCTAGCGGGAGGGGGTACGAGCAGTACTTC
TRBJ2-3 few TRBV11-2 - CASPGSADTQYF TGTGCCAGCCCGGGGTCCGCAGATACGCAGTATTTT
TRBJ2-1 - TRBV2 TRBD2 CASSGLAALLGNEQFF TGTGCCAGCAGCGGACTAGCGGCACTACTCGGGAATGAGCAGTTCTTC
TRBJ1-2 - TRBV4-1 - CASTVSDSPWDYGYTF TGCGCCAGCACCGTATCAGACAGTCCATGGGACTATGGCTACACCTTC
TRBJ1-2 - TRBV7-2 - CASSIRRGVDYGYTF TGTGCCAGCAGCATCCGAAGAGGGGTGGACTATGGCTACACCTTC
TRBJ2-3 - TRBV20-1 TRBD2 CSAKTSGRYGTDTQYF TGCAGTGCTAAGACTAGCGGGAGATATGGGACAGATACGCAGTATTTT
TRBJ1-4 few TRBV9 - CASSPNGATNEKLFF TGTGCCAGCAGTCCTAACGGGGCAACTAATGAAAAACTGTTTTTT
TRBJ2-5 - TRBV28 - CASSLSSRQYF TGTGCCAGCAGTTTATCCTCGCGGCAGTACTTC
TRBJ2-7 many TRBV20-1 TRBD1 CSATGTESYEQYF TGCAGTGCTACCGGGACAGAGTCCTACGAGCAGTACTTC
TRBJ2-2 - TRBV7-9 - CASSAGHPGAGELFF TGTGCCAGCAGCGCCGGACACCCGGGCGCCGGGGAGCTGTTTTTT
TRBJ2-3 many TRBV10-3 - CAISESDLTDTQYF TGTGCCATCAGTGAGTCCGACCTCACAGATACGCAGTATTTT
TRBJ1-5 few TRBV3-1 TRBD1 CASSQAGGGYQPQHF TGTGCCAGCAGCCAAGCAGGGGGCGGTTATCAGCCCCAGCATTTT
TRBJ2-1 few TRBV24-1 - CATSDFGRDRNYEQFF TGTGCCACCAGTGATTTCGGGCGGGATCGCAATTATGAGCAGTTCTTC
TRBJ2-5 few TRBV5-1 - CASSLYRPRETQYF TGCGCCAGCAGCTTGTACCGACCCAGGGAGACCCAGTACTTC
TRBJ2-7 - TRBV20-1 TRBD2 CSARTSGLVYEQYF TGCAGTGCTAGGACTAGCGGTCTTGTCTACGAGCAGTACTTC
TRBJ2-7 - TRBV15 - CATSRVFNYEQYF TGTGCCACCAGCAGAGTTTTCAACTACGAGCAGTACTTC
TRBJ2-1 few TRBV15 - CATSRPGLLAYNEQFF TGTGCCACCAGCAGACCAGGCCTATTAGCGTACAATGAGCAGTTCTTC